Below, 5 T cell receptor beta chains from the same sample are listed, as sequenced in a study of cytomegalovirus exposure and HLA in healthy donors. Primers included in the PCR were 60 Vbeta and 13 Jbeta primers. Clones were read by immunoSEQ multiplex PCR, and TCRdb kept only the in-frame ones, dropping some. The sample carries approximately 75,000 clones, roughly 74% recorded once. The specimen sequenced was PBMCs. The receptors stem from a woman aged 55 to 70 in good health and CMV-seropositive.

The rearrangement joins TRBV6-1 to TRBJ2-1, with D possibly TRBD2 on 5 matching bases. The V gene's germline CDR1 is MNHNS and CDR2 SASEGT. The CDR3 extends over 15 amino acids. The V and J ends lost 1 base and 4 bases respectively, with 11 bases between them. CDR3 coding DNA: TGTGCCAGCAGTGAAGGGACTGCCCGTTACAATGAGCAGTTCTTC. Translation gives CASSEGTARYNEQFF.

V usage is TRBV19 and J usage is TRBJ2-5; 8 nucleotides align to TRBD2. CDR3 size: 16 residues. The V and J ends lost 5 bases and 5 bases, in that order; junction bases with no gene match: 13. Germline V gene data show CDR1 as LNHDA and CDR2 as SQIVND (reference sequence). The chain's CDR3 is CASSYAAGGGLETQYF. The CDR3 bases are TGTGCCAGTAGTTACGCCGCGGGGGGAGGGTTGGAGACCCAGTACTTC.

V usage is TRBV30 and J usage is TRBJ1-5; maybe TRBD1 (6 bases). CDR3 length: 19 residues. V lost 1 base, J lost 1 base, and 23 bases lay in between. Germline V gene data show CDR1 as GTSNPN and CDR2 as SVGIG (reference sequence). The CDR3 protein is CAWSAHYGGASRSNQPQHF. CDR3 in DNA: TGTGCCTGGAGTGCGCATTACGGGGGGGCGAGTAGAAGCAATCAGCCCCAGCATTTT. Combining the CDR3 with reference TRBV30 and TRBJ1-5 gives the whole variable domain SQTIHQWPATLVQPVGSPLSLECTVEGTSNPNLYWYRQAAGRGLQLLFYSVGIGQISSEVPQNLSASRPQDRQFILSSKKLLLSDSGFYLCAWSAHYGGASRSNQPQHFGDGTRLSIL.

The rearrangement joins TRBV30 to TRBJ2-1; possibly TRBD1 for D (6 bases). V shed 3 bases and J shed 0 bases, with 12 bases lying between them. The germline V gene encodes CDR1 GTSNPN and CDR2 SVGIG (reference sequence). The length of the CDR3 is 15 residues. The CDR3 DNA reads as TGTGCCTGGAGGACCACAGGGAGCTCCTACAATGAGCAGTTCTTC. Its translation: CAWRTTGSSYNEQFF.

The V and J genes are TRBV5-1 and TRBJ2-3; no definite D call. In germline, CDR1 is SGHRS, CDR2 YFSETQ. Trimming cost V 1 base and J 3 bases, with 9 bases left between them. CDR3 length: 14 residues. Here the CDR3 reads CASSLSFRTDTQYF. As DNA, the CDR3 is TGCGCCAGCAGCTTGAGCTTTCGAACAGATACGCAGTATTTT.